What follows is one T cell receptor (beta chain) and its context. Antigen: not known. The data were produced by immunoSEQ multiplex PCR, yet TCRdb's version contains in-frame clones alone and is incomplete. The data show around 15,000 clones, approximately 83% seen once. The data are from a study of T cells in narcolepsy. Study background: Enrolled donors included narcolepsy type 1 or type 2 patients and healthy controls. Study-wide results and caveats: Reportedly, autoreactive clonotypes were serially detected in patients' blood but not controls'.

This CDR3 has 14 residues. The V gene end was trimmed by 6 bases and the J gene end by 8 bases; junction bases not matched to a gene: 6. In germline, CDR1 is LNHDA, CDR2 SQIVND (reference sequence). Sequencing used memory (CD45RA-) CD4+ T cells from blood. The receptor comes from a human donor in good health. The chain combines TRBV19 with TRBJ2-4; the match to TRBD2 covers 11 bases. The CDR3 loop is CASSLAGGRDIQYF. The CDR3 DNA reads TGTGCCAGTAGCTTAGCGGGGGGGCGCGACATTCAGTACTTC.